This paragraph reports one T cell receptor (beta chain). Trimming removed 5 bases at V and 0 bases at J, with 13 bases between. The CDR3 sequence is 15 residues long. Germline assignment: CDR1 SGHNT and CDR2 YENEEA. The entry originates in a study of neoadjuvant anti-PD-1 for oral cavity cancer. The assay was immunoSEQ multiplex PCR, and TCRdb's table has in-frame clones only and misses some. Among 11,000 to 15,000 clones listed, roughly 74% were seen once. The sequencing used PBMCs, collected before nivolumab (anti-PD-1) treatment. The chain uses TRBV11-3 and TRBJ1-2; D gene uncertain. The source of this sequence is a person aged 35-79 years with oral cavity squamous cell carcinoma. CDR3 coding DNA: TGTGCCAGCAGCCTCGCTGCGGACCCTAACTATGGCTACACCTTC. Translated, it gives CASSLAADPNYGYTF.